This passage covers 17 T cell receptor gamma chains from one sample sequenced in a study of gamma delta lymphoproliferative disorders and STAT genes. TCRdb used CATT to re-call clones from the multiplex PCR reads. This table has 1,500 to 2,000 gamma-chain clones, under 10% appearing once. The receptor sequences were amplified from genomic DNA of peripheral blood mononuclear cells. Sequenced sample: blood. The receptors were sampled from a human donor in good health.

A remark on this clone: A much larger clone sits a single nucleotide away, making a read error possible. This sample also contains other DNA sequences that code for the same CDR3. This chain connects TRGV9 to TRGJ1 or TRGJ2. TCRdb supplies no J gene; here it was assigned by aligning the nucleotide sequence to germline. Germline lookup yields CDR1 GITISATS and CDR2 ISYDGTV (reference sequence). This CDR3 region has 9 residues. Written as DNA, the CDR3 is TGTGCTTTGTGGGAGGTGAAACTCTTT. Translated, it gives CALWEVKLF.

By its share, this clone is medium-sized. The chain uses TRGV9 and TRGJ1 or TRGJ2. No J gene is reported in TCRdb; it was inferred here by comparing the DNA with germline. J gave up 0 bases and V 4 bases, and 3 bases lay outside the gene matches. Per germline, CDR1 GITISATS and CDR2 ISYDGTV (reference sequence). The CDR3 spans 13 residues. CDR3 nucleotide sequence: TGTGCCTTGTGGGACAAGAATTATTATAAGAAACTCTTT. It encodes CALWDKNYYKKLF.

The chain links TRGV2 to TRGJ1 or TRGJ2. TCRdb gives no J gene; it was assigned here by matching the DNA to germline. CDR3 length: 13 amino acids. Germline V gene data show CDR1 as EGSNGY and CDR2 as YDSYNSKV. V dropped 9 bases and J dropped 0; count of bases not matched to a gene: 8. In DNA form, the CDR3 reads TGTGCCACCCGAACACTGAATTATTATAAGAAACTCTTT. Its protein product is CATRTLNYYKKLF.

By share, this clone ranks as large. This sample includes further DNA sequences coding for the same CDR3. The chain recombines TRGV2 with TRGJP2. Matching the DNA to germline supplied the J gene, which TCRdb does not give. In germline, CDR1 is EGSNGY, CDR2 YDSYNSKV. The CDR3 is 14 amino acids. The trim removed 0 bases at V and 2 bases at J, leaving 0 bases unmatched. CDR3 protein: CATWDGSSDWIKTF. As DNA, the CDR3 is TGTGCCACCTGGGACGGGAGTAGTGATTGGATCAAGACGTTT.

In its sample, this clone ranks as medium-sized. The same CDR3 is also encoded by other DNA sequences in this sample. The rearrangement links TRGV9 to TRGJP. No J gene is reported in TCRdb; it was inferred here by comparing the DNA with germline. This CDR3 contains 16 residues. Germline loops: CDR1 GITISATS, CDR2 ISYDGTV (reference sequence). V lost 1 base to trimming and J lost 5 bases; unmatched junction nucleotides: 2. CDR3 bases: TGTGCCTTGTGGGAGGTCAAAGAGTTGGGCAAAAAAATCAAGGTATTT. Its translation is CALWEVKELGKKIKVF.

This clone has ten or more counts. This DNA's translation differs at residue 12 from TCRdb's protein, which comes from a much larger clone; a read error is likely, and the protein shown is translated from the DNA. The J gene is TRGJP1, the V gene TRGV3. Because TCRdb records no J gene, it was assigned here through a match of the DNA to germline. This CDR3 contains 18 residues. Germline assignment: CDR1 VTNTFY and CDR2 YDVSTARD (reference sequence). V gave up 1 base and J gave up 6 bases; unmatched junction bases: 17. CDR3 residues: CATWDRKSGGTAGWFKIF. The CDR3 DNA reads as TGTGCCACCTGGGACAGAAAGAGTGGGGGAACCGCTGGTTGGTTCAAGATATTT.

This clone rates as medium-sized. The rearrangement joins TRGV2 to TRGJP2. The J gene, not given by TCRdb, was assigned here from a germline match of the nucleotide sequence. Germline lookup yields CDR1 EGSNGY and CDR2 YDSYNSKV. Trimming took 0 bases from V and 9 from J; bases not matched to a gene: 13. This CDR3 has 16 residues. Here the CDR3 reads CATWDGPCGGYWIKTF. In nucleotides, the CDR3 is TGTGCCACCTGGGACGGGCCGTGCGGGGGGTATTGGATCAAGACGTTT.

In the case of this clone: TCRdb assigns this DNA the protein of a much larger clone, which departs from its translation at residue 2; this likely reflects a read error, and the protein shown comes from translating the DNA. CDR3 nucleotides: TGTTCTGCGTGTTGGGGAGTGAGGTATAAGAAACTCTTT. This gives the protein CSACWGVRYKKLF. This chain links TRGV10 with TRGJ1 or TRGJ2. No J gene is reported in TCRdb; it was inferred here by comparing the DNA with germline. TRGV10 is an ORF; its function is uncertain. CDR3 length: 13 residues.

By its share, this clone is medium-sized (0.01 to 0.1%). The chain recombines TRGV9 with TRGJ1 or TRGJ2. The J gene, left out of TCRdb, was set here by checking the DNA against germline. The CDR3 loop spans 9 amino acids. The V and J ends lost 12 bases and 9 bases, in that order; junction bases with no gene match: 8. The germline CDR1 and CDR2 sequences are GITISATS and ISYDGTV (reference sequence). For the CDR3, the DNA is TGTGCCCATACCGCTAAGAAACTCTTT. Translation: CAHTAKKLF.

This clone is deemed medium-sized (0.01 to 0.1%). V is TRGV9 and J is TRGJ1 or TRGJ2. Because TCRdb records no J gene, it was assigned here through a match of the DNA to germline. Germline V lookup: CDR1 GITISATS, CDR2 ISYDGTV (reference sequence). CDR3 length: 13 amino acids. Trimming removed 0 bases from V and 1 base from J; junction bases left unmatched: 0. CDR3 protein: CALWEVNYYKKLF. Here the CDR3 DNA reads TGTGCCTTGTGGGAGGTGAATTATTATAAGAAACTCTTT.

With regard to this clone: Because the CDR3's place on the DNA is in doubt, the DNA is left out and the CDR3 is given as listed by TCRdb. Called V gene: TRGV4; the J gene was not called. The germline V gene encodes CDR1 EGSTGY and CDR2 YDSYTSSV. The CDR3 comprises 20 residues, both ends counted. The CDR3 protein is CATWDAPGVIRNSLAVEQHF.

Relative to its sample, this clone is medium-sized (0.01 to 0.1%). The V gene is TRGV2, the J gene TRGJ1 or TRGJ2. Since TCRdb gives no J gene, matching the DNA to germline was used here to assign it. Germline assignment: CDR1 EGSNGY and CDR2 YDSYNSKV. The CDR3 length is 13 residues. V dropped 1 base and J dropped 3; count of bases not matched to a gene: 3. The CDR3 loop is CATWDGFYYKKLF. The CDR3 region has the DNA TGTGCCACCTGGGACGGATTTTATTATAAGAAACTCTTT.

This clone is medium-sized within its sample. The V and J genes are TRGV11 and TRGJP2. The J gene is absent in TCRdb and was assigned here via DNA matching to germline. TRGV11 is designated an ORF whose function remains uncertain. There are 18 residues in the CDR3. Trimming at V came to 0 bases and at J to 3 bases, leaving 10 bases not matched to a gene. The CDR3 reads CACWIRHVTPGSDWIKTF. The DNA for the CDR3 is TGTGCCTGCTGGATTAGGCACGTGACGCCAGGTAGTGATTGGATCAAGACGTTT.

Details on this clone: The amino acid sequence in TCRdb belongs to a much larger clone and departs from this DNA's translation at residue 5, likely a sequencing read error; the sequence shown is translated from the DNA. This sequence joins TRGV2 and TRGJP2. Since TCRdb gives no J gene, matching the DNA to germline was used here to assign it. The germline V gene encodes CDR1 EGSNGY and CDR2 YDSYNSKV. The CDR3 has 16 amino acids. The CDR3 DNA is TGTGCCACCTGGGGCGGGCGGGGTAGTAGTGATTGGATCAAGACGTTT. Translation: CATWGGRGSSDWIKTF.

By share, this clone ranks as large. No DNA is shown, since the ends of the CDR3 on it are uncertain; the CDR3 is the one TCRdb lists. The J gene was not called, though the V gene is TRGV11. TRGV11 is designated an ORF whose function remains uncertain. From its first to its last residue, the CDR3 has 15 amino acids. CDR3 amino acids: CTTVPAGLGPCIKTF.

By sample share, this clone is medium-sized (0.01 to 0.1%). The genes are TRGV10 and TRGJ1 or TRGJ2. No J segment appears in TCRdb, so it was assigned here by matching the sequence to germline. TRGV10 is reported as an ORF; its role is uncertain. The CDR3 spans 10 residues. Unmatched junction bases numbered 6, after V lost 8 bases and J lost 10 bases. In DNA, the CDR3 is TGTGCTGCGTGGGGTAAGAAGAAACTCTTT. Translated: CAAWGKKKLF.

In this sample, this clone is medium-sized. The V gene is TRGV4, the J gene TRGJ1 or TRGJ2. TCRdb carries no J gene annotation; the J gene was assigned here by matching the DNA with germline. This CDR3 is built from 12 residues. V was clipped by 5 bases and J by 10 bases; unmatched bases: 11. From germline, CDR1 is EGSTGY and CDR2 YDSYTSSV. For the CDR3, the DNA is TGTGCCACCTGGGTCCTCCCCGTGAAGAAACTCTTT. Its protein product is CATWVLPVKKLF.